Many counts were recorded for the clone carrying this T cell receptor (beta chain). These data come from a study of blood T cells in healthy people across ages. A J-beta primer mix and a sample-barcoded 5' primer were used in a second PCR of about 7 to 12 cycles. MiXCR was run by TCRdb on the 5' RACE reads, yielding one entry per CDR3 protein. The sample lists more than 800,000 distinct CDR3 sequences, more than 25% occurring once. The CDR3 covers 15 residues. V was pared by 0 bases and J by 0 bases, with 9 bases between. The V gene's germline CDR1 is SGHDN and CDR2 FVKESK. The sequencing sample was made of blood. The receptor comes from a woman older than 75 in good health. The chain is built from TRBV14 and TRBJ2-7; D possibly corresponds to TRBD1 (6 bases). The CDR3 here is CASSQEYRVSYEQYF. Written as DNA, the CDR3 is TGTGCCAGCAGCCAAGAGTACAGGGTCTCCTACGAGCAGTACTTC.